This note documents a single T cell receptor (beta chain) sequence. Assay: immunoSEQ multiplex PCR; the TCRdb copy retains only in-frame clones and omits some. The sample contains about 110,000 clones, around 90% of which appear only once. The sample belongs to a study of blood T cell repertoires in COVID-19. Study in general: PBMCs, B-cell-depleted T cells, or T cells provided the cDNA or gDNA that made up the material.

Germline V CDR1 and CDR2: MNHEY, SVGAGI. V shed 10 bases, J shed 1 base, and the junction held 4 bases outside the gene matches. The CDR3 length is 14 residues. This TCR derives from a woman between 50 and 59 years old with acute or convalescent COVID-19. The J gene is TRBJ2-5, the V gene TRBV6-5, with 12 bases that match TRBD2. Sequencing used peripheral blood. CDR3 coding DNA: TGTGCCACCTCTAGCGGGGGGGTCCAAGAGACCCAGTACTTC. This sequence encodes CATSSGGVQETQYF.